The 8 T cell receptor beta chains listed next were all sequenced from one sample in a study of T cells in Graves' hyperthyroidism and ophthalmopathy. Using RNA transcripts as the source, TCR beta CDR3 regions were amplified. During a first-round RT-PCR of the TCR CDR3, the HTBI primer set was used. TCRdb ran MiXCR on the multiplex PCR reads and lists one entry per CDR3 protein. Of 550,000 to 700,000 distinct CDR3 sequences listed, around 45% are singletons. The source material was peripheral blood or thyroid tissue (not recorded which). These receptor sequences come from an adult woman with Graves' disease, either hyperthyroidism or ophthalmopathy (not recorded which).

This sequence joins TRBV7-6 and TRBJ2-2; possible D gene TRBD2, 6 bases. V gave up 5 bases and J gave up 2 bases, with 15 bases separating them. Germline V gene data show CDR1 as SGHVS and CDR2 as FNYEAQ. This CDR3 has 16 amino acids. The CDR3 nucleotides read TGTGCCAGCAGCCTCGAGGACTATCCTAACACCGGGGAGCTGTTTTTT. Its protein product is CASSLEDYPNTGELFF.

This clonotype was detected ten times or more. The rearrangement joins TRBV12-3 or TRBV12-4 to TRBJ1-1; TRBD1 agrees at 7 bases. CDR3 length equals 14 residues. V dropped 3 bases and J dropped 6; count of bases not matched to a gene: 7. The CDR3 here is CASSFQGGSSEAFF. The CDR3 DNA reads as TGTGCCAGCAGTTTTCAGGGGGGTAGTTCTGAAGCTTTCTTT.

This chain links TRBV7-2 with TRBJ1-5; no reliable D call. The germline V and J ends were trimmed by 1 base and 10 bases, with 11 bases remaining between them. Germline V gene data show CDR1 as SGHTA and CDR2 as FQGNSA. There are 13 residues in the CDR3. This CDR3 reads CASSLVVGNPQHF. The CDR3 DNA reads as TGTGCCAGCAGCTTAGTGGTTGGAAATCCCCAGCATTTT. The whole variable domain, filled in from reference TRBV7-2 and TRBJ1-5, reads GAGVSQSPSNKVTEKGKDVELRCDPISGHTALYWYRQSLGQGLEFLIYFQGNSAPDKSGLPSDRFSAERTGGSVSTLTIQRTQQEDSAVYLCASSLVVGNPQHFGDGTRLSIL.

This clonotype has a count of ten or more. V usage is TRBV4-1 and J usage is TRBJ2-2; D gene ambiguous. Trimming removed 2 bases at V and 3 bases at J, with 7 bases between. This CDR3 is 14 amino acids long. The germline V gene has CDR1 MGHRA and CDR2 YSYEKL. The CDR3: CASSQLSHTGELFF. CDR3 nucleotides: TGCGCCAGCAGCCAATTGTCTCACACCGGGGAGCTGTTTTTT.

Concerning this clonotype itself: The junction differs from germline at one of its ends, possibly a read error. The chain employs TRBV9 and TRBJ1-6; tentatively, D is TRBD1 (5 bases). Germline assignment: CDR1 SGDLS and CDR2 YYNGEE. The CDR3 contains 14 residues. CDR3 sequence (DNA): TGCGCCAGCAGCAAGGGACCTCAGAATTCACCCCTCCACTTT. Amino acid sequence: CASSKGPQNSPLHF. Using reference TRBV9 and TRBJ1-6 for the parts outside the CDR3, the full variable domain is DSGVTQTPKHLITATGQRVTLRCSPRSGDLSVYWYQQSLDQGLQFLIQYYNGEERAKGNILERFSAQQFPDLHSELNLSSLELGDSALYFCASSKGPQNSPLHFGNGTRLTVT.

The chain is built from TRBV9 and TRBJ1-6; D is unclear. CDR1 is SGDLS, CDR2 YYNGEE, per germline. V lost 3 bases to trimming and J lost 11 bases, with 21 bases between them. This CDR3 spans 16 amino acids. The CDR3 DNA follows: TGTGCCAGCAGCGGTGGTGGCGTTGGAATCGGGGCACCCCTCCACTTT. Translating gives CASSGGGVGIGAPLHF.

The chain joins TRBV2 to TRBJ1-2; 9 bases match TRBD1. Germline V gives CDR1 SNHLY, CDR2 FYNNEI. The V segment lost 9 bases and the J segment 3 bases; nucleotides outside the gene matches: 8. CDR3 size: 14 residues. The DNA of the CDR3 is TGTGCCAGGCGTCCACAGGGGGCCGACTATGGCTACACCTTC. This encodes CARRPQGADYGYTF.

This clonotype was picked up many times. This chain connects TRBV20-1 to TRBJ2-7; TRBD1 aligns across 12 bases. This CDR3 contains 15 residues. V was pared by 3 bases and J by 2 bases, with 5 bases of the junction left unmatched. The V gene's germline CDR1 is DFQATT and CDR2 SNEGSKA (reference sequence). CDR3 loop: CSARRDRGLTYEQYF. DNA for the CDR3: TGCAGTGCTAGGAGGGACAGGGGGCTCACCTACGAGCAGTACTTC.